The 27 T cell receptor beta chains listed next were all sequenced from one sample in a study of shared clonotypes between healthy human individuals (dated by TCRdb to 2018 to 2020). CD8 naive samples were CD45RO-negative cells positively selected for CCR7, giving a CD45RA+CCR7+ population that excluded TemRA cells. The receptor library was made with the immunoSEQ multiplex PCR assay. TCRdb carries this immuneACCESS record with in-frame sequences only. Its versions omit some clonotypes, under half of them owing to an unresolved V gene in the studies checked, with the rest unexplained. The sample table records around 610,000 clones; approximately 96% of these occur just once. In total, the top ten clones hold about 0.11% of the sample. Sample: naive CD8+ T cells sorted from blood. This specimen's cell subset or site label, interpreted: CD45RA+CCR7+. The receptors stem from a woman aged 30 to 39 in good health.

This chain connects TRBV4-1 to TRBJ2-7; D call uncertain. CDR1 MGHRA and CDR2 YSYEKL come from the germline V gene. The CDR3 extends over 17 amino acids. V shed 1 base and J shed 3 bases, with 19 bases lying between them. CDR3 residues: CASSQAVRPGRYYEQYF. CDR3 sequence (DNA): TGCGCCAGCAGCCAAGCGGTACGTCCTGGTAGATACTACGAGCAGTACTTC.

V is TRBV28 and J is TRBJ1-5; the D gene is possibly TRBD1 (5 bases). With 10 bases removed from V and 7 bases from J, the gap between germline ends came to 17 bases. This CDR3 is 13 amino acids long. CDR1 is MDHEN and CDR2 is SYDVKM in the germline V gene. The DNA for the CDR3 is TGTGCCACCAGGCGGGGGATCCGGCAGCCCCAGCATTTT. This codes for CATRRGIRQPQHF.

The CDR3 here is CASSEDVSTEAFF. In DNA, the CDR3 is TGTGCCAGCAGTGAGGACGTGAGCACTGAAGCTTTCTTT. The V and J genes are TRBV28 and TRBJ1-1; D is unclear. Deletions cut 5 bases from V and 4 bases from J, with 11 bases between. The CDR3 covers 13 residues. CDR1 is MDHEN, CDR2 SYDVKM, per germline. Combining the CDR3 with reference TRBV28 and TRBJ1-1 gives the whole variable domain DVKVTQSSRYLVKRTGEKVFLECVQDMDHENMFWYRQDPGLGLRLIYFSYDVKMKEKGDIPEGYSVSREKKERFSLILESASTNQTSMYLCASSEDVSTEAFFGQGTRLTVV.

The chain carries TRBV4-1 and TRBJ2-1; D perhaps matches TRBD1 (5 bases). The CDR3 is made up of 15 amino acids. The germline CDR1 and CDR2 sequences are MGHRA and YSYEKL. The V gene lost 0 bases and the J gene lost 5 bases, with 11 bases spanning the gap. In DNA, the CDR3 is TGCGCCAGCAGCCAAGAGGGGCTACGAGACAATGAGCAGTTCTTC. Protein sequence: CASSQEGLRDNEQFF.

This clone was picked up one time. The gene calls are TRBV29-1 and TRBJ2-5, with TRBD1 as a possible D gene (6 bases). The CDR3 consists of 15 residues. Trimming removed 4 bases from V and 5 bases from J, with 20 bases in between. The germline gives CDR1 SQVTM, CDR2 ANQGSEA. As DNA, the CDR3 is TGCAGCGTTGCCCAAGGACAGCACCGACGGGAGACCCAGTACTTC. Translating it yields CSVAQGQHRRETQYF.

The chain's CDR3 is CASTLTSGRYNEQFF. DNA for the CDR3: TGTGCCAGCACCTTGACTAGCGGGCGCTACAATGAGCAGTTCTTC. The V and J genes are TRBV28 and TRBJ2-1, with 10 positions matching TRBD2. The V gene end was trimmed by 7 bases and the J gene end by 3 bases; junction bases not matched to a gene: 6. Germline CDR1 reads MDHEN; CDR2 reads SYDVKM. The CDR3 is 15 residues long.

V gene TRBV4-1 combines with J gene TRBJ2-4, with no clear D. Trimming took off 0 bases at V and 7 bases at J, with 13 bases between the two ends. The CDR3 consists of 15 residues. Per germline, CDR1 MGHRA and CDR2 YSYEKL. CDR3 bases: TGCGCCAGCAGCCAAGATGCCAGGCCAAGTAACATTCAGTACTTC. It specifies CASSQDARPSNIQYF.

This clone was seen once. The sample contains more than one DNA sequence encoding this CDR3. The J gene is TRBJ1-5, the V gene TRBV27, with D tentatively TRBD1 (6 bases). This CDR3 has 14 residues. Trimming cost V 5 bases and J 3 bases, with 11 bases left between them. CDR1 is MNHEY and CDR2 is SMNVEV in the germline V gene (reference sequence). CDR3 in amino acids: CASSLDRYNQPQHF. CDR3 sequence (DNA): TGTGCCAGCAGTCTGGACAGATACAATCAGCCCCAGCATTTT.

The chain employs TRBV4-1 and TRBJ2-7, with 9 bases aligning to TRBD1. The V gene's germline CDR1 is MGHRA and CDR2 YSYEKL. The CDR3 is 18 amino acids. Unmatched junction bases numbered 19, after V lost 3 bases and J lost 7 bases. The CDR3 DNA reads TGCGCCAGCAGCCAGGAAACACCTCCCGCACAGGGGGCGGGTGAGCAGTACTTC. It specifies CASSQETPPAQGAGEQYF.

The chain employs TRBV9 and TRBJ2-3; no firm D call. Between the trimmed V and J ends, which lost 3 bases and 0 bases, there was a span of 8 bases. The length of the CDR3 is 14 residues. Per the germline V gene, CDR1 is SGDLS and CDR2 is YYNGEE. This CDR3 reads CASSGVRSTDTQYF. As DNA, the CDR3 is TGTGCCAGCAGCGGGGTGAGGAGCACAGATACGCAGTATTTT.

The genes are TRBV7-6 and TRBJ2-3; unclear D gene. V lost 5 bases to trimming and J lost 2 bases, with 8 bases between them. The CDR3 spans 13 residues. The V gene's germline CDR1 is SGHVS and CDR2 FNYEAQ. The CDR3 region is CASSVIATDTQYF. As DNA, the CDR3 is TGTGCCAGCAGCGTCATAGCCACAGATACGCAGTATTTT.

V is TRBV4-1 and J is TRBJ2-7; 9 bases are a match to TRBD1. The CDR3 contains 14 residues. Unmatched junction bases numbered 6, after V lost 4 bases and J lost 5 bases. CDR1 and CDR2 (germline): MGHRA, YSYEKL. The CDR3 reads CASSPGTGRDEQYF. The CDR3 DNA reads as TGCGCCAGCAGCCCCGGGACAGGGAGGGACGAGCAGTACTTC.

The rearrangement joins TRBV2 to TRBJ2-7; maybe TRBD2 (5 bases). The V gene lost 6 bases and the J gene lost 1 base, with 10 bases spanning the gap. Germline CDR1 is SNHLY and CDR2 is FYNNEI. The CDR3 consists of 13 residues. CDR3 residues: CASRFEGSYEQYF. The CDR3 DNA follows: TGTGCCAGCAGATTCGAGGGATCCTACGAGCAGTACTTC.

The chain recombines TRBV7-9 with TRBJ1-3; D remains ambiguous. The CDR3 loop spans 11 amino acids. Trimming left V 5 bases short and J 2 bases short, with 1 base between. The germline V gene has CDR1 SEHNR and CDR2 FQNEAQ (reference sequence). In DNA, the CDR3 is TGTGCCAGCAGCCCTGGAAACACCATATATTTT. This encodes CASSPGNTIYF.

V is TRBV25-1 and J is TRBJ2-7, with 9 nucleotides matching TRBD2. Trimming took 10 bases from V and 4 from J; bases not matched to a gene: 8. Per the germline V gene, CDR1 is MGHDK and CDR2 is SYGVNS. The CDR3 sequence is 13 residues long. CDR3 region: CATQGLAFYEQYF. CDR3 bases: TGTGCCACCCAAGGACTAGCGTTTTACGAGCAGTACTTC.

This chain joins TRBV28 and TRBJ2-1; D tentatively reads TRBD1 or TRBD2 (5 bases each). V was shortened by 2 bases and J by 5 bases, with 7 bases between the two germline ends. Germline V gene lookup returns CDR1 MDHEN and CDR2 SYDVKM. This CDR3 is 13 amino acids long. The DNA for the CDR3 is TGTGCCAGCAGTTTAGGGGGAGACAATGAGCAGTTCTTC. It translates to CASSLGGDNEQFF.

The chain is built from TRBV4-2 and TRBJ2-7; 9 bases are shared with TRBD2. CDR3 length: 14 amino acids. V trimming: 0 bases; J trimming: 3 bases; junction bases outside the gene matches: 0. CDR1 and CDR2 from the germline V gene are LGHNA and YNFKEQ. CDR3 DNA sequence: TGTGCCAGCAGCCAAGATAGCGGGAGCTACGAGCAGTACTTC. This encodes CASSQDSGSYEQYF.

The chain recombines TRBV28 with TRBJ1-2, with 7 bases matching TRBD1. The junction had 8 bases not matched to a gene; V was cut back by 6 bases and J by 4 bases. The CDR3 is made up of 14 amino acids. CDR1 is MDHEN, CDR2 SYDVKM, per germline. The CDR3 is CASSDNRGSYGYTF. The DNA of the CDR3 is TGTGCCAGCAGCGATAACAGGGGCAGCTATGGCTACACCTTC.

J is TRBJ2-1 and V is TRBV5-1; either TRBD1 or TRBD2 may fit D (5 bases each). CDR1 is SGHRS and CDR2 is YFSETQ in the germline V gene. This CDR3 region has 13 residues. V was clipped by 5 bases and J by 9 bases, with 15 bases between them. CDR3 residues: CASSNGDDPEQFF. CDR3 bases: TGCGCCAGCAGTAACGGGGACGACCCTGAGCAGTTCTTC.

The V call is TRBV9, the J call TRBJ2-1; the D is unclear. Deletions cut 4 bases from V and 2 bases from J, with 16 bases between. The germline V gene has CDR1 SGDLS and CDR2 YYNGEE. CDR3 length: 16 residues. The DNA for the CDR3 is TGTGCCAGCAGCCCCCCCACCCATAGCCCCTACAATGAGCAGTTCTTC. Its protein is CASSPPTHSPYNEQFF.

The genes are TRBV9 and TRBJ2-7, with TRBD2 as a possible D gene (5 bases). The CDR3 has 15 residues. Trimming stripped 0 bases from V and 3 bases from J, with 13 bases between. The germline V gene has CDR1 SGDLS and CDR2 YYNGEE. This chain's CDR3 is CASSVGGGPVYEQYF. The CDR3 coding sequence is TGTGCCAGCAGCGTAGGTGGCGGGCCGGTCTACGAGCAGTACTTC.

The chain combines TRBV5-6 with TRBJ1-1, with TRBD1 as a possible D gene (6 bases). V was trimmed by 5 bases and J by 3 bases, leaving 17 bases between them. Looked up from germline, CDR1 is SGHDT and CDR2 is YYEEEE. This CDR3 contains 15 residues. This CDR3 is CASRFWGGADTEAFF. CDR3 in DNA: TGTGCCAGCAGGTTTTGGGGGGGCGCCGACACTGAAGCTTTCTTT.

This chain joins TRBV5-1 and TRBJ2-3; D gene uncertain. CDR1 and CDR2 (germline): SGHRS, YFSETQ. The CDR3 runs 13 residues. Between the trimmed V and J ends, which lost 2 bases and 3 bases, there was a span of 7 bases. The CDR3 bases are TGCGCCAGCAGCTTCCAGAGGACAGATACGCAGTATTTT. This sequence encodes CASSFQRTDTQYF.

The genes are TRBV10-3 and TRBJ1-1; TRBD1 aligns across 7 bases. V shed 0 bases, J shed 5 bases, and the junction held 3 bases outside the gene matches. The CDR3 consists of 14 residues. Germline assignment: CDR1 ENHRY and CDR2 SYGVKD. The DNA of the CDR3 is TGTGCCATCAGTGAGTCGAAGGGGGCAACTGAAGCTTTCTTT. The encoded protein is CAISESKGATEAFF.

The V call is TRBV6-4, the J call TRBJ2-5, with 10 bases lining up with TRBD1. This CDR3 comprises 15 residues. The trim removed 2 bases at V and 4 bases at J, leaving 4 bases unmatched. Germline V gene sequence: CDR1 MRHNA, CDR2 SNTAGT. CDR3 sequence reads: CASSDPDRGLETQYF. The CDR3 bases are TGTGCCAGCAGTGACCCGGACAGGGGGTTAGAGACCCAGTACTTC.

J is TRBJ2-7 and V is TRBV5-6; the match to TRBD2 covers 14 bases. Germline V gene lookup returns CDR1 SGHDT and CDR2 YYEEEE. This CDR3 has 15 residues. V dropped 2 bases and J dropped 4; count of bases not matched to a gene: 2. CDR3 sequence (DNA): TGTGCCAGCAGCTTTGGGACTAGCGGGAGTTACGAGCAGTACTTC. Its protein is CASSFGTSGSYEQYF.

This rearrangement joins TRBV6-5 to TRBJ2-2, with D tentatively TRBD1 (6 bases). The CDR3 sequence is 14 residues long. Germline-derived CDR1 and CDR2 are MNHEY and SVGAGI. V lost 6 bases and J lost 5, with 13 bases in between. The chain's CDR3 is CASSQGLLTGELFF. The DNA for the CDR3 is TGTGCCAGCAGCCAGGGGTTGCTGACCGGGGAGCTGTTTTTT.